This T cell receptor (beta chain) is drawn from a study of T cells after yellow fever vaccination. Regarding the study as a whole: CD4 and CD8 compartments shared a small share of clonotypes. Peak timing came faster in the weaker secondary response, day 5 versus 15.

It was through 5'RACE template switching that TCR cDNA was made, with a universal primer site and UMIs added. TCRdb recomputed calls from the 5' RACE reads with MiXCR, one row per CDR3 protein. The sample holds some 300,000 distinct CDR3 sequences, roughly 7.5% seen once. This clonotype was seen a handful of times. Its antigen is unidentified. The ends lost 6 bases at V and 0 bases at J; junction bases unmatched: 6. The length of the CDR3 is 16 residues. Germline loops: CDR1 MNHNS, CDR2 SASEGT. This sample comprised PBMCs, obtained roughly 47 days after the first yellow fever vaccination. The chain employs TRBV6-1 and TRBJ2-3, with 10 bases that match TRBD2. The clonotype was recovered from a man between 18 and 29 years old who received the YFV17D yellow fever vaccine. The CDR3 reads CASRHLAGASTDTQYF. The CDR3 nucleotides read TGTGCCAGCAGACATCTAGCGGGGGCTAGCACAGATACGCAGTATTTT.